The rows below give T cell receptor beta chains drawn from one sample of a study of blood T cell repertoires in COVID-19. Clones were sequenced by immunoSEQ multiplex PCR, and TCRdb holds only the in-frame ones, with some missing. The table has about 110,000 clones, 80% to 90% seen once. Source material: peripheral blood. The source is a woman older than 75 with active or convalescent COVID-19. The CDR3 runs from the conserved cysteine through the conserved F or W. Each record gives: CDR3 protein, CDR3 DNA, D gene, clone size, V gene, J gene. The D gene is left open where the match is weak. Expanded clones get a size class; other rows say once, few or many, or leave the size out.

CASSSGQGAGYTF,TGTGCCAGCAGCTCGGGACAGGGGGCGGGCTACACCTTC,TRBD1,once,TRBV7-9,TRBJ1-2
CASIGRGGTEAFF,TGTGCCAGCATAGGGAGGGGGGGCACTGAAGCTTTCTTT,.,.,TRBV6-5,TRBJ1-1
CASSLETGGSAPLHF,TGTGCCAGCTCACTGGAGACAGGGGGTTCGGCACCCCTCCACTTT,TRBD1,.,TRBV18,TRBJ1-6
CASSSMAGDNNEQFF,TGTGCCAGCAGCTCTATGGCGGGAGATAACAATGAGCAGTTCTTC,TRBD2,.,TRBV6-5,TRBJ2-1
CASSVGQGFYEQYF,TGTGCCAGCAGCGTGGGACAGGGGTTCTACGAGCAGTACTTC,TRBD1,.,TRBV9,TRBJ2-7
CASSPVIGTGGSNQPQHF,TGTGCCAGCTCACCCGTAATCGGGACAGGGGGAAGCAATCAGCCCCAGCATTTT,TRBD1,.,TRBV18,TRBJ1-5
CSVLLGDIQYF,TGCAGCGTATTACTCGGGGACATTCAGTACTTC,.,.,TRBV29-1,TRBJ2-4
CASSYLAGGLDNEQFF,TGTGCCAGCAGTTACCTAGCGGGAGGGCTAGACAATGAGCAGTTCTTC,TRBD2,.,TRBV6-6,TRBJ2-1
CASSYPGTMGYTF,TGTGCCAGCAGTTACCCCGGGACAATGGGCTACACCTTC,.,.,TRBV6-5,TRBJ1-2
CASSPVGQGTGELFF,TGTGCCAGCTCACCGGTCGGACAGGGCACCGGGGAGCTGTTTTTT,TRBD1,.,TRBV18,TRBJ2-2
CASSTTGGAGTEAFF,TGTGCCAGCAGCACGACAGGGGGCGCCGGCACTGAAGCTTTCTTT,TRBD1,.,TRBV9,TRBJ1-1
CASSQQSGTGVNEQFF,TGCGCCAGCAGCCAGCAATCCGGGACAGGAGTCAATGAGCAGTTCTTC,TRBD1,.,TRBV4-1,TRBJ2-1
CASSEVNINQPQHF,TGTGCCAGCAGTGAAGTTAATATCAATCAGCCCCAGCATTTT,.,.,TRBV6-1,TRBJ1-5
CASRDRSGRSYNEQFF,TGTGCCAGCAGGGATCGTAGCGGGCGGTCCTACAATGAGCAGTTCTTC,TRBD2,.,TRBV28,TRBJ2-1
CASTQEAYNEQFF,TGTGCCAGCACCCAGGAGGCCTACAATGAGCAGTTCTTC,.,.,TRBV12-3/TRBV12-4,TRBJ2-1
CASSARQVTEAFF,TGTGCCAGCAGCGCCAGACAAGTCACTGAAGCTTTCTTT,.,.,TRBV7-2,TRBJ1-1
CASSQNRGITEAFF,TGTGCCAGCAGTCAGAACAGGGGGATCACTGAAGCTTTCTTT,TRBD1,.,TRBV6-6,TRBJ1-1
CASSLTGGFTDTQYF,TGTGCCAGCAGCTTAACAGGGGGTTTCACAGATACGCAGTATTTT,.,.,TRBV7-3,TRBJ2-3
CASRQQGPTEAFF,TGTGCCAGTAGGCAACAGGGTCCCACTGAAGCTTTCTTT,.,.,TRBV19,TRBJ1-1
CASSTTGANSPLHF,TGTGCCAGTAGTACTACAGGGGCAAATTCACCCCTCCACTTT,TRBD1,few,TRBV19,TRBJ1-6
CASSDRTVVGELFF,TGTGCCAGCAGCGACCGGACAGTGGTCGGGGAGCTGTTTTTT,.,.,TRBV9,TRBJ2-2
CASSERRGGPLAKNIQYF,TGTGCCAGCAGTGAAAGGCGGGGGGGGCCCCTAGCCAAAAACATTCAGTACTTC,TRBD2,.,TRBV2,TRBJ2-4
CASSLVASGYQETQYF,TGTGCCAGCAGCTTGGTGGCTAGCGGCTACCAAGAGACCCAGTACTTC,TRBD2,.,TRBV11-3,TRBJ2-5
CASSELYSQETQYF,TGTGCCAGCAGTGAACTATACTCCCAAGAGACCCAGTACTTC,.,once,TRBV6-1,TRBJ2-5
CASSPDSSSGNTIYF,TGTGCCAGCAGTCCCGACAGCTCCTCTGGAAACACCATATATTTT,.,once,TRBV6-5,TRBJ1-3